This entry lists 32 T cell receptor beta chains sequenced from one sample in a study of regulatory T cells in long-lasting Graves disease. Documented time point: newly diagnosed GD, antithyroid drugs for less than 3 months. PBMC RNA served as the TCR library source. Arm-PCR with iRepertoire HTBI primers amplified the CDR3 regions for these TCR beta libraries. One entry per CDR3 protein results from TCRdb running MiXCR on the multiplex PCR reads. The sample includes hundreds of thousands of distinct CDR3 sequences, 15% to 20% of them seen just once. This same sample was also part of a study on T cells in Graves' hyperthyroidism and ophthalmopathy.

The sequences come from peripheral blood mononuclear cells (PBMCs), collected at new diagnosis, from a patient treated with antithyroid drugs. These receptors were taken from a woman aged 40-65 years with Graves disease.

The chain links TRBV2 to TRBJ1-2, with 11 bases fitting TRBD1. The CDR3 consists of 14 residues. V lost 6 bases, J lost 6 bases, and 6 bases stayed unmatched. Germline values: CDR1 SNHLY, CDR2 FYNNEI. CDR3 loop: CASRGQGALDGYTF. The CDR3 nucleotides are TGTGCCAGCAGAGGACAGGGGGCGCTGGATGGCTACACCTTC.

This rearrangement joins TRBV24-1 to TRBJ2-1, with D possibly being TRBD1 or TRBD2 (5 bases each). Germline lookup yields CDR1 KGHDR and CDR2 SFDVKD. CDR3 length equals 15 residues. The germline V and J ends were trimmed by 3 bases and 6 bases, with 14 bases remaining between them. The CDR3 DNA is TGTGCCACCAGTGATCCCTGGGGGACCATCAATGAGCAGTTCTTC. This gives the protein CATSDPWGTINEQFF.

In its sample, this clonotype was seen a few times. The rearrangement links TRBV24-1 to TRBJ1-1; perhaps TRBD1 as D (5 bases). The V gene lost 4 bases and the J gene lost 1 base, with 9 bases spanning the gap. CDR1 is KGHDR, CDR2 SFDVKD, per germline. The CDR3 is 14 residues long. CDR3 sequence: CATSEWGRNTEAFF. For the CDR3, the DNA is TGTGCCACCAGTGAATGGGGGAGGAACACTGAAGCTTTCTTT.

The chain uses TRBV28 and TRBJ2-2; the D is unclear. CDR3 length equals 12 residues. The germline gives CDR1 MDHEN, CDR2 SYDVKM. With 6 bases removed from V and 4 bases from J, the gap between germline ends came to 6 bases. CDR3 sequence: CASRDLTGELFF. The DNA for the CDR3 is TGTGCCAGCAGAGATCTCACCGGGGAGCTGTTTTTT.

This clonotype was seen a handful of times. The genes are TRBV12-3 or TRBV12-4 and TRBJ1-5, with 7 bases that match TRBD1. There are 13 residues in the CDR3. J was trimmed by 7 bases and V by 6 bases; bases with no gene match: 6. The CDR3 nucleotides read TGTGCCAGCAGCTCTCAGGACAGGCAGCCCCAGCATTTT. Amino acid sequence: CASSSQDRQPQHF.

This clonotype was seen more than once but under ten times. The chain is built from TRBV6-5 and TRBJ2-7; TRBD1 might be the D (5 bases). Between the trimmed V and J ends, which lost 3 bases and 0 bases, there was a span of 9 bases. The CDR3 sequence is 14 residues long. Germline CDR1 reads MNHEY; CDR2 reads SVGAGI. Written as DNA, the CDR3 is TGTGCCAGCAGTTATAGACAGCTCTCCTACGAGCAGTACTTC. Its protein product is CASSYRQLSYEQYF.

This clonotype was found once. A read error may explain this, as a much larger clone is one base away. This chain links TRBV6-1 with TRBJ2-1; D remains ambiguous. This CDR3 has 13 residues. Germline CDR1 is MNHNS and CDR2 is SASEGT. The CDR3 loop reads CASSKDIDNELFF. CDR3 sequence (DNA): TGTGCCAGCAGTAAAGACATCGACAATGAGCTGTTCTTC.

This clonotype was seen repeatedly, ten times or more. This chain connects TRBV18 to TRBJ1-5, with D maybe TRBD1 (5 bases). V lost 3 bases, J lost 6 bases, and 15 bases lay in between. The CDR3 is 15 amino acids. The germline CDR1 and CDR2 sequences are KGHSH and LQKENI. In nucleotides, the CDR3 is TGTGCCAGCTCACCCCAGGGCTCAGGGCCTCAGCCCCAGCATTTT. Residues: CASSPQGSGPQPQHF.

This clonotype has a handful of counts. The chain uses TRBV20-1 and TRBJ2-7; D perhaps matches TRBD1 (6 bases). The CDR3 runs 15 residues. V gave up 4 bases and J gave up 2 bases, with 18 bases separating them. Germline assignment: CDR1 DFQATT and CDR2 SNEGSKA (reference sequence). The CDR3 DNA follows: TGCAGTGCTAATCCTCCCGGGACACCCACCTACGAGCAGTACTTC. This codes for CSANPPGTPTYEQYF.

This chain joins TRBV19 and TRBJ2-2; D is unresolved. CDR3 length: 15 amino acids. Germline V gene sequence: CDR1 LNHDA, CDR2 SQIVND (reference sequence). Trimming took off 2 bases at V and 3 bases at J, with 10 bases between the two ends. The CDR3 spells CASSIFMRDTGELFF. CDR3 nucleotide sequence: TGTGCCAGTAGTATATTTATGCGAGACACCGGGGAGCTGTTTTTT. Full variable domain (rest looked up from reference TRBV19 and TRBJ2-2): DGGITQSPKYLFRKEGQNVTLSCEQNLNHDAMYWYRQDPGQGLRLIYYSQIVNDFQKGDIAEGYSVSREKKESFPLTVTSAQKNPTAFYLCASSIFMRDTGELFFGEGSRLTVL.

The chain joins TRBV28 to TRBJ1-5; possible D gene TRBD1, 5 bases. V gave up 5 bases and J gave up 3 bases, with 20 bases separating them. This CDR3 has 17 amino acids. The germline V gene has CDR1 MDHEN and CDR2 SYDVKM. CDR3 DNA sequence: TGTGCCAGCAGTCCTCCCGGGACGGATGGGGACAATCAGCCCCAGCATTTT. This encodes CASSPPGTDGDNQPQHF. The whole variable domain, remainder taken from reference TRBV28 and TRBJ1-5, is DVKVTQSSRYLVKRTGEKVFLECVQDMDHENMFWYRQDPGLGLRLIYFSYDVKMKEKGDIPEGYSVSREKKERFSLILESASTNQTSMYLCASSPPGTDGDNQPQHFGDGTRLSIL.

Many counts were recorded for this clonotype. V gene TRBV20-1 combines with J gene TRBJ2-1; 7 nucleotides align to TRBD1. The CDR3 is made up of 16 amino acids. V lost 3 bases, J lost 2 bases, and 10 bases stayed unmatched. The germline V gene encodes CDR1 DFQATT and CDR2 SNEGSKA (reference sequence). The CDR3 loop reads CSASPRQGFTYNEQFF. In nucleotides, the CDR3 is TGCAGTGCTAGCCCCCGACAGGGTTTCACCTACAATGAGCAGTTCTTC.

This clonotype has a count of ten or more. The chain is built from TRBV11-2 and TRBJ2-5; a possible D gene is TRBD2 (5 bases). Germline V gene sequence: CDR1 SGHAT, CDR2 FQNNGV. Trimming stripped 3 bases from V and 5 bases from J, with 13 bases between. CDR3 length equals 14 residues. CDR3: CASSFAGGRETQYF. CDR3 coding DNA: TGTGCCAGCAGCTTTGCGGGCGGGCGGGAGACCCAGTACTTC.

This clonotype was observed many times. The chain joins TRBV30 to TRBJ2-2; D may be TRBD1 (5 bases). Trimming left V 3 bases short and J 5 bases short, with 10 bases between. Germline V CDR1 and CDR2: GTSNPN, SVGIG (reference sequence). The CDR3 has 13 residues. The CDR3 loop is CAWSYRQTGELFF. CDR3 nucleotide sequence: TGTGCCTGGAGCTATAGACAGACCGGGGAGCTGTTTTTT.

In its sample, this clonotype was seen a few times. The chain couples TRBV9 to TRBJ1-5; D is perhaps TRBD1 (6 bases). The CDR3 extends over 15 amino acids. Between the trimmed V and J ends, which lost 3 bases and 9 bases, there was a span of 19 bases. The germline V gene has CDR1 SGDLS and CDR2 YYNGEE. This chain's CDR3 is CASSEAGAAGWPQHF. DNA for the CDR3: TGTGCCAGCAGCGAGGCAGGGGCCGCAGGTTGGCCCCAGCATTTT.

The rearrangement joins TRBV19 to TRBJ1-1; possible D gene TRBD1, 6 bases. Looked up from germline, CDR1 is LNHDA and CDR2 is SQIVND (reference sequence). The CDR3 is 15 residues long. With 3 bases removed from V and 5 bases from J, the gap between germline ends came to 16 bases. In nucleotides, the CDR3 is TGTGCCAGTAGTATGGGGGGCGGGGTAGGGACTGAAGCTTTCTTT. Protein: CASSMGGGVGTEAFF.

A remark on this clonotype: A much larger clone differs from this one at a single base, so this may be a read error. The chain joins TRBV12-3 or TRBV12-4 to TRBJ1-2; 9 positions match TRBD1. V dropped 6 bases and J dropped 6; count of bases not matched to a gene: 5. The CDR3 totals 13 residues. CDR3 in DNA: TGTGCCAGCAGCCGAAGGACAGGGGATGGCTACACCTTC. This codes for CASSRRTGDGYTF.

This clonotype was seen many times. The genes are TRBV3-1 and TRBJ1-1; possible D gene TRBD1, 5 bases. Germline V gene sequence: CDR1 LGHDT, CDR2 YNNKEL (reference sequence). There are 13 residues in the CDR3. The V end was cut by 7 bases, the J end by 2 bases, with 11 bases between. The CDR3 region has the DNA TGTGCCAGCACCCAGAGGGGAAACACTGAAGCTTTCTTT. Amino acid sequence: CASTQRGNTEAFF.

This sequence joins TRBV30 and TRBJ1-6; a possible D gene is TRBD1 (6 bases). Trimming shortened V by 0 bases and J by 8 bases, and 17 bases separated the two germline ends. The CDR3 totals 16 residues. The germline V gene encodes CDR1 GTSNPN and CDR2 SVGIG (reference sequence). The CDR3 nucleotides read TGTGCCTGGAGTGTACCGACAGGTCGTTTATATTCACCCCTCCACTTT. Protein: CAWSVPTGRLYSPLHF. Full variable domain (missing parts from reference TRBV30 and TRBJ1-6): SQTIHQWPATLVQPVGSPLSLECTVEGTSNPNLYWYRQAAGRGLQLLFYSVGIGQISSEVPQNLSASRPQDRQFILSSKKLLLSDSGFYLCAWSVPTGRLYSPLHFGNGTRLTVT.

In this sample, this clonotype turned up many times. V usage is TRBV30 and J usage is TRBJ1-4; no definite D call. V was pared by 7 bases and J by 7 bases, with 16 bases between. CDR3 length: 13 residues. Per the germline V gene, CDR1 is GTSNPN and CDR2 is SVGIG (reference sequence). The DNA for the CDR3 is TGTGCCTACAAGACGGTCGGAGGTGAAAAACTGTTTTTT. Translation gives CAYKTVGGEKLFF.

The CDR3 DNA is TGTGCCAGCAGTTACAGGTCCGGGGAGCTGTTTTTT. This sequence encodes CASSYRSGELFF. J is TRBJ2-2 and V is TRBV12-3 or TRBV12-4; tentative D call: TRBD1 (5 bases). This CDR3 spans 12 amino acids. Trimming shortened V by 4 bases and J by 6 bases, and 6 bases separated the two germline ends.

This clonotype has a handful of counts. The V and J genes are TRBV29-1 and TRBJ2-7; perhaps TRBD1 as D (5 bases). V lost 6 bases and J lost 3, with 15 bases in between. The germline V gene encodes CDR1 SQVTM and CDR2 ANQGSEA. This CDR3 is built from 13 residues. In DNA, the CDR3 is TGCAGCGTCGATGGGGCGCCGGGCTACGAGCAGTACTTC. Protein: CSVDGAPGYEQYF.

This clonotype has a handful of counts. The rearrangement links TRBV20-1 to TRBJ2-3; 11 bases match TRBD1. Looked up from germline, CDR1 is DFQATT and CDR2 is SNEGSKA (reference sequence). This CDR3 region has 14 residues. The J segment lost 6 bases and the V segment lost 8 bases, leaving 10 bases of the junction unmatched. The CDR3 is CSRSGTGGRDTQYF. CDR3 bases: TGCAGTCGATCCGGGACAGGGGGGCGGGATACGCAGTATTTT.

This clonotype showed up many times. This chain uses TRBV20-1 with TRBJ1-2; no definite D call. Germline V gives CDR1 DFQATT, CDR2 SNEGSKA (reference sequence). This CDR3 contains 13 residues. V dropped 0 bases and J dropped 4 bases, with 9 bases sitting between them. The CDR3 DNA follows: TGCAGTGCTAGAGATCGTGGAACCTATGGCTACACCTTC. Its translation: CSARDRGTYGYTF.

This clonotype came up many times. The chain employs TRBV5-6 and TRBJ1-5; perhaps TRBD1 as D (6 bases). The CDR3 totals 15 residues. Germline-derived CDR1 and CDR2 are SGHDT and YYEEEE. V was cut by 4 bases and J by 0 bases, with 11 bases left in between. The CDR3 DNA reads as TGTGCCAGCAGCCGGACAGCCGATAGCAATCAGCCCCAGCATTTT. It translates to CASSRTADSNQPQHF.

To note about this clonotype: This may come from a read error, since a much larger clone is one base off. The chain has TRBV12-3 or TRBV12-4 and TRBJ1-2; D not resolved. The CDR3 runs to 12 residues. The CDR3 nucleotides are TGTGCCAGCAGTCTCGGCTACGGTGGCTACGCCTTC. Translating it yields CASSLGYGGYAF.

At least ten counts were recorded for this clonotype. The chain joins TRBV4-2 to TRBJ2-7; D call uncertain. This CDR3 comprises 14 residues. From germline, CDR1 is LGHNA and CDR2 YNFKEQ. The V gene lost 1 base and the J gene lost 0 bases, with 7 bases spanning the gap. CDR3 protein: CASSQGVNSYEQYF. The CDR3 region has the DNA TGTGCCAGCAGCCAAGGGGTCAACTCCTACGAGCAGTACTTC.

This chain uses TRBV28 with TRBJ2-2, with TRBD1 as a possible D gene (5 bases). V was shortened by 8 bases and J by 0 bases, with 10 bases between the two germline ends. The CDR3 covers 14 residues. CDR1 MDHEN and CDR2 SYDVKM come from the germline V gene. CDR3 in DNA: TGTGCCAGCGTAGACAGCCCGAACACCGGGGAGCTGTTTTTT. Translated: CASVDSPNTGELFF. Full variable domain (remainder filled in from reference TRBV28 and TRBJ2-2): DVKVTQSSRYLVKRTGEKVFLECVQDMDHENMFWYRQDPGLGLRLIYFSYDVKMKEKGDIPEGYSVSREKKERFSLILESASTNQTSMYLCASVDSPNTGELFFGEGSRLTVL.

The V gene is TRBV3-1, the J gene TRBJ2-5; 8 bases are shared with TRBD1. CDR3 length equals 15 residues. Germline V CDR1 and CDR2: LGHDT, YNNKEL (reference sequence). After removal of 2 bases from V and 4 bases from J, the junction contained 6 bases not matched to a gene. CDR3 in amino acids: CASSQLTGDLETQYF. Here the CDR3 DNA reads TGTGCCAGCAGCCAATTGACAGGGGATCTAGAGACCCAGTACTTC.

A note on this clonotype: Given a much more abundant clone one base away, this may be a read error. The chain uses TRBV2 and TRBJ1-5; D is uncertain. Trimming removed 7 bases from V and 6 bases from J, with 13 bases in between. CDR3 length equals 13 residues. The germline gives CDR1 SNHLY, CDR2 FYNNEI. CDR3 protein: CASKERVVQPQHF. The DNA for the CDR3 is TGTGCCAGCAAAGAGAGGGTTGTTCAGCCCCAGCATTTT.

The gene calls are TRBV7-8 and TRBJ2-5; TRBD1 agrees at 12 bases. The CDR3 loop spans 16 amino acids. The junction had 9 bases not matched to a gene; V was cut back by 5 bases and J by 5 bases. Germline values: CDR1 SGHVS, CDR2 FQNEAQ. The CDR3 nucleotides read TGTGCCAGCAGCCTCAGGGACAGGGGGCGCGGGGAGACCCAGTACTTC. Translation gives CASSLRDRGRGETQYF.

This clonotype came up many times. The V and J genes are TRBV5-1 and TRBJ1-5; TRBD1 matches at 9 bases. This CDR3 has 15 residues. J gave up 5 bases and V 4 bases, and 7 bases lay outside the gene matches. The V gene's germline CDR1 is SGHRS and CDR2 YFSETQ. In DNA, the CDR3 is TGCGCCAGCAGCCCGGGACAGGGAAGTTATCAGCCCCAGCATTTT. Encoded protein: CASSPGQGSYQPQHF.